These 9 T cell receptor beta chains were all obtained from the same sample, sequenced in a study of cytomegalovirus exposure and HLA in healthy donors (TCRdb year 2017). The library was generated by the immunoSEQ multiplex PCR assay. TCRdb obtained this table from immuneACCESS and retained in-frame rearrangements with V and J assigned. These tables miss some clones; where compared with another copy, unresolved V genes account for less than half of the shortfall, and the remainder is unexplained. The sample table contains 150,000 to 200,000 clones; only one count was recorded for 75% to 90% of them. The ten largest clonotypes hold 6% to 9% of the sample. Input material: PBMCs. All receptors derive from a man between 18 and 35 years old in good health and CMV-seropositive.

The chain couples TRBV7-9 to TRBJ1-1, with a possible D match to TRBD1 (5 bases). The CDR3 runs 16 residues. Germline V gives CDR1 SEHNR, CDR2 FQNEAQ (reference sequence). Trimming stripped 5 bases from V and 0 bases from J, with 16 bases between. The CDR3 here is CASSPWRGTMNTEAFF. CDR3 bases: TGTGCCAGCAGCCCATGGCGGGGGACGATGAACACTGAAGCTTTCTTT.

The chain has TRBV28 and TRBJ2-7; D perhaps matches TRBD2 (5 bases). This CDR3 is built from 15 residues. V was cut by 6 bases and J by 1 base, with 16 bases left in between. Per germline, CDR1 MDHEN and CDR2 SYDVKM. CDR3 nucleotides: TGTGCCAGCAGCACTACAGCGGCCCCTTCCTACGAGCAGTACTTC. Its translation is CASSTTAAPSYEQYF.

This clone was seen once. The chain carries TRBV29-1 and TRBJ2-2; D ambiguous. Per the germline V gene, CDR1 is SQVTM and CDR2 is ANQGSEA. The V gene lost 2 bases and the J gene lost 4 bases, with 2 bases spanning the gap. The CDR3 totals 11 residues. DNA of the CDR3: TGCAGCGTTGAACTCACCGGGGAGCTGTTTTTT. Residues: CSVELTGELFF.

The V gene is TRBV10-3, the J gene TRBJ2-3; TRBD2 is a possible D gene (5 bases). This CDR3 spans 15 amino acids. V dropped 7 bases and J dropped 1 base, with 15 bases sitting between them. CDR1 is ENHRY, CDR2 SYGVKD, per germline. The CDR3 DNA reads as TGTGCCATCACTCTCGGGGTCCGGGGCACAGATACGCAGTATTTT. This sequence encodes CAITLGVRGTDTQYF.

The J gene is TRBJ2-3, the V gene TRBV9; 8 bases fit TRBD1. Trimming took 1 base from V and 2 from J; bases not matched to a gene: 6. CDR1 and CDR2 from the germline V gene are SGDLS and YYNGEE. CDR3 length: 16 amino acids. The CDR3 loop is CASSVLQGADTDTQYF. CDR3 DNA: TGTGCCAGCAGCGTATTGCAGGGGGCAGACACAGATACGCAGTATTTT. The variable domain in full, with the rest retrieved from reference TRBV9 and TRBJ2-3, is DSGVTQTPKHLITATGQRVTLRCSPRSGDLSVYWYQQSLDQGLQFLIQYYNGEERAKGNILERFSAQQFPDLHSELNLSSLELGDSALYFCASSVLQGADTDTQYFGPGTRLTVL.

The J gene is TRBJ2-1, the V gene TRBV7-6, with D perhaps matching TRBD2 (5 bases). Per the germline V gene, CDR1 is SGHVS and CDR2 is FNYEAQ. V was shortened by 5 bases and J by 0 bases, with 8 bases between the two germline ends. The CDR3 loop spans 14 amino acids. Here the CDR3 DNA reads TGTGCCAGCAGCGCCCGGGGCTCCTACAATGAGCAGTTCTTC. Its translation: CASSARGSYNEQFF.

This clone was seen a few times. J is TRBJ2-2 and V is TRBV10-3; D ambiguous. The CDR3 contains 13 residues. CDR1 and CDR2 from the germline V gene are ENHRY and SYGVKD. Trimming stripped 8 bases from V and 1 base from J, with 8 bases between. The CDR3 region is CAIGSGNTGELFF. CDR3 in DNA: TGTGCCATCGGCAGTGGGAACACCGGGGAGCTGTTTTTT.

This clone was detected only once. J is TRBJ2-7 and V is TRBV28, with 8 bases aligning to TRBD1. With 5 bases clipped from V and 4 bases from J, the junction kept 10 bases outside the gene matches. Germline V CDR1 and CDR2: MDHEN, SYDVKM. The CDR3 has 15 amino acids. This CDR3 is CASSLSGQGAYEQYF. The CDR3 bases are TGTGCCAGCAGTCTCAGTGGACAGGGCGCATACGAGCAGTACTTC.

CDR3 amino acids: CASSFGGGPWDEQFF. The CDR3 DNA sequence: TGTGCCAGCAGTTTTGGGGGAGGGCCTTGGGATGAGCAGTTCTTC. The chain links TRBV27 to TRBJ2-1; 7 bases map to TRBD2. With V trimmed by 3 bases and J by 8 bases, 10 bases remained unmatched. CDR3 length: 15 residues. Germline-derived CDR1 and CDR2 are MNHEY and SMNVEV (reference sequence).